Below are 32 T cell receptor beta chains sequenced from a single sample in a study of T cells in tumors after PD-1 blockade. Sequencing used immunoSEQ multiplex PCR; TCRdb keeps in-frame clones, though not all of them. The sample shows about 59,000 clones, roughly 78% of them seen only once. The source was PBMCs, collected before anti-PD-1 treatment. The receptors here all came from a human donor with basal cell carcinoma.

The chain uses TRBV2 and TRBJ2-5, with 13 nucleotides matching TRBD2. There are 18 residues in the CDR3. The germline V gene has CDR1 SNHLY and CDR2 FYNNEI. V lost 5 bases and J lost 5; bases outside the gene matches: 14. This CDR3 reads CASSPRTLAGGPAETQYF. The CDR3 nucleotides are TGTGCCAGCAGTCCCCGCACACTAGCGGGGGGGCCAGCGGAGACCCAGTACTTC.

The chain has TRBV9 and TRBJ2-1; D perhaps matches TRBD2 (6 bases). The CDR3 spans 16 residues. The germline V gene has CDR1 SGDLS and CDR2 YYNGEE. The V gene lost 0 bases and the J gene lost 1 base, with 11 bases spanning the gap. DNA for the CDR3: TGTGCCAGCAGCGTAGCGGGTCTAGCGTCCTACAATGAGCAGTTCTTC. It codes for CASSVAGLASYNEQFF.

This chain joins TRBV10-3 and TRBJ2-7; 8 bases are shared with TRBD1. Germline trimming cut 6 bases from V and 4 bases from J; bases unmatched to any gene: 11. Germline-derived CDR1 and CDR2 are ENHRY and SYGVKD. The CDR3 length is 15 residues. CDR3 region: CAISLQTGVVYEQYF. The CDR3 DNA reads as TGTGCCATCAGCTTACAGACAGGGGTTGTTTACGAGCAGTACTTC.

On this clone itself: Other DNA sequences of this sample code for an identical CDR3. The rearrangement joins TRBV6-5 to TRBJ1-5; no reliable D call. The germline V gene encodes CDR1 MNHEY and CDR2 SVGAGI. The CDR3 runs to 14 residues. V lost 7 bases and J 1 base, leaving 11 bases between the germline ends. The CDR3 sequence is CASTPPGSNQPQHF. The DNA for the CDR3 is TGTGCCAGCACCCCACCCGGGAGCAATCAGCCCCAGCATTTT.

The rearrangement joins TRBV25-1 to TRBJ1-1, with TRBD1 as a possible D gene (5 bases). The CDR3 has 17 residues. The V and J ends lost 6 bases and 1 base respectively, with 21 bases between them. Germline loops: CDR1 MGHDK, CDR2 SYGVNS. CDR3 bases: TGTGCCAGCAGCGGATGGGGGTTCGGGCAGCGGAACACTGAAGCTTTCTTT. Translating gives CASSGWGFGQRNTEAFF.

The chain combines TRBV6-5 with TRBJ1-1; D is uncertain. CDR1 MNHEY and CDR2 SVGAGI come from the germline V gene. Trimming removed 7 bases from V and 0 bases from J, with 12 bases in between. The CDR3 length is 14 residues. The CDR3 nucleotides read TGTGCCAGCACCTCCAGGCTCATGAACACTGAAGCTTTCTTT. Translating it yields CASTSRLMNTEAFF.

The CDR3 region is CASSRDRSSGNTIYF. The DNA of the CDR3 is TGTGCCAGCAGCCGGGACAGGAGCTCTGGAAACACCATATATTTT. The V call is TRBV27, the J call TRBJ1-3; TRBD1 agrees at 8 bases. V lost 6 bases, J lost 0 bases, and 4 bases stayed unmatched. CDR3 length: 15 amino acids. Looked up from germline, CDR1 is MNHEY and CDR2 is SMNVEV (reference sequence).

The chain is built from TRBV9 and TRBJ2-3, with D perhaps matching TRBD1 or TRBD2 (5 bases each). The V end lost 4 bases, the J end lost 5 bases, and 20 bases lay between the germline ends. Germline lookup yields CDR1 SGDLS and CDR2 YYNGEE. The CDR3 spans 16 residues. The DNA of the CDR3 is TGTGCCAGCAGCCCAAGGGCTAGCCGGCAGGGAGATACGCAGTATTTT. Amino acids: CASSPRASRQGDTQYF.

This clone was detected once. The CDR3 region is CASSRTGGLRTGELFF. In DNA form, the CDR3 reads TGTGCCAGCAGCAGGACAGGGGGCCTAAGAACCGGGGAGCTGTTTTTT. This chain links TRBV5-4 with TRBJ2-2, with 11 bases fitting TRBD1. This CDR3 has 16 residues. V trimming: 4 bases; J trimming: 5 bases; junction bases outside the gene matches: 7. Germline CDR1 reads SGHNT; CDR2 reads YYREEE (reference sequence).

V gene TRBV7-6 combines with J gene TRBJ1-2, with 10 positions matching TRBD1. The germline V gene has CDR1 SGHVS and CDR2 FNYEAQ. The CDR3 totals 16 residues. The ends lost 6 bases at V and 7 bases at J; junction bases unmatched: 14. DNA for the CDR3: TGTGCCAGCAGGGACCTTCGACAGGGGGCAAAAGGTGGCTACACCTTC. Amino acids: CASRDLRQGAKGGYTF. Full variable domain (missing parts from reference TRBV7-6 and TRBJ1-2): GAGVSQSPRYKVTKRGQDVALRCDPISGHVSLYWYRQALGQGPEFLTYFNYEAQQDKSGLPNDRFSAERPEGSISTLTIQRTEQRDSAMYRCASRDLRQGAKGGYTFGSGTRLTVV.

The chain joins TRBV3-1 (or the pseudogene TRBV3-2) to TRBJ2-7; 10 bases align to TRBD1. Germline CDR1 is LGHDT and CDR2 is YNNKEL (reference sequence). The CDR3 extends over 15 amino acids. Germline trimming cut 4 bases from V and 0 bases from J; bases unmatched to any gene: 3. The CDR3 DNA follows: TGTGCCAGCAGCCTGGGACAGGGGAGCTCCTACGAGCAGTACTTC. Translation: CASSLGQGSSYEQYF.

V is TRBV4-1 and J is TRBJ2-7; D uncertain. Deletions cut 1 base from V and 2 bases from J, with 6 bases between. The CDR3 has 13 amino acids. The V gene's germline CDR1 is MGHRA and CDR2 YSYEKL. The CDR3 DNA is TGCGCCAGCAGCCAAGCCATAACCTACGAGCAGTACTTC. It specifies CASSQAITYEQYF.

This clone has only one observation. V and J are TRBV7-6 and TRBJ2-5; 8 bases map to TRBD1. CDR1 and CDR2 (germline): SGHVS, FNYEAQ. Germline trimming cut 1 base from V and 4 bases from J; bases unmatched to any gene: 2. The CDR3 has 14 residues. CDR3 protein: CASSLEDRVETQYF. CDR3 bases: TGTGCCAGCAGCTTAGAGGACAGGGTAGAGACCCAGTACTTC.

In this sample, this clone turned up once. This chain links TRBV9 with TRBJ2-7; weak D call: TRBD1 (6 bases). V was shortened by 0 bases and J by 6 bases, with 13 bases between the two germline ends. Germline V gene lookup returns CDR1 SGDLS and CDR2 YYNGEE. The CDR3 length is 14 residues. CDR3 sequence reads: CASSVGGQPGEQYF. The CDR3 DNA follows: TGTGCCAGCAGCGTAGGGGGGCAACCGGGCGAGCAGTACTTC. The variable domain in full, completed from reference TRBV9 and TRBJ2-7, reads DSGVTQTPKHLITATGQRVTLRCSPRSGDLSVYWYQQSLDQGLQFLIQYYNGEERAKGNILERFSAQQFPDLHSELNLSSLELGDSALYFCASSVGGQPGEQYFGPGTRLTVT.

This clone appeared a few times. The gene calls are TRBV7-2 and TRBJ1-2; no reliable D call. Per the germline V gene, CDR1 is SGHTA and CDR2 is FQGNSA. With 5 bases removed from V and 5 bases from J, the gap between germline ends came to 15 bases. This CDR3 has 14 residues. CDR3 residues: CASSPARVGYGYTF. In DNA form, the CDR3 reads TGTGCCAGCAGCCCGGCGAGGGTCGGGTATGGCTACACCTTC.

Only one count was recorded for this clone. This rearrangement joins TRBV10-2 to TRBJ1-5; 8 bases align to TRBD1. Germline-derived CDR1 and CDR2 are WSHSY and SAAADI. CDR3 length equals 12 residues. Trimming cost V 6 bases and J 5 bases; bases outside gene matches: 0. CDR3 loop: CASRQGDQPQHF. CDR3 coding DNA: TGCGCCAGCAGACAGGGGGATCAGCCCCAGCATTTT.

V usage is TRBV7-6 and J usage is TRBJ2-3, with TRBD2 identical over 9 bases. V was clipped by 3 bases and J by 0 bases; unmatched bases: 16. CDR1 and CDR2 from the germline V gene are SGHVS and FNYEAQ. CDR3 length: 20 amino acids. The CDR3 DNA reads TGTGCCAGCAGCTTCGAGGGAGCGGGGGGCCGATTTACTAGCACAGATACGCAGTATTTT. Translation gives CASSFEGAGGRFTSTDTQYF.

The chain has TRBV19 and TRBJ2-3; maybe TRBD2 (5 bases). Germline CDR1 is LNHDA and CDR2 is SQIVND (reference sequence). This CDR3 has 15 residues. V lost 4 bases, J lost 4 bases, and 15 bases lay in between. The CDR3 DNA reads as TGTGCCAGTAGTAAGTCGGGAACGGGTCCAGATACGCAGTATTTT. Amino acid sequence: CASSKSGTGPDTQYF. The full variable domain, with the rest looked up from reference TRBV19 and TRBJ2-3, is DGGITQSPKYLFRKEGQNVTLSCEQNLNHDAMYWYRQDPGQGLRLIYYSQIVNDFQKGDIAEGYSVSREKKESFPLTVTSAQKNPTAFYLCASSKSGTGPDTQYFGPGTRLTVL.

The J gene is TRBJ2-5, the V gene TRBV27; tentatively, D is TRBD2 (5 bases). V was cut by 3 bases and J by 1 base, with 15 bases left in between. Germline CDR1 MNHEY, CDR2 SMNVEV (reference sequence). The CDR3 contains 16 residues. The CDR3, as DNA: TGTGCCAGCAGTTTCGTTTCAGCGGTCCGCCAAGAGACCCAGTACTTC. Amino acids: CASSFVSAVRQETQYF.

Note on this clone: Mismatch with germline at one junction end may stem from a read error. This sequence joins TRBV7-9 and TRBJ1-2; 7 bases line up with TRBD1. Germline assignment: CDR1 SEHNR and CDR2 FQNEAQ (reference sequence). This CDR3 has 16 residues. Here the CDR3 reads CASTLGGTVSNYGYTF. CDR3 in DNA: TGTGCCAGCACCTTAGGGGGCACAGTATCTAACTATGGCTACACCTTC. The full variable domain, its missing parts supplied by reference TRBV7-9 and TRBJ1-2, is DTGVSQNPRHKITKRGQNVTFRCDPISEHNRLYWYRQTLGQGPEFLTYFQNEAQLEKSRLLSDRFSAERPKGSFSTLEIQRTEQGDSAMYLCASTLGGTVSNYGYTFGSGTRLTVV.

This clone was found once. The J gene is TRBJ1-2, the V gene TRBV16; D is undetermined. Germline-derived CDR1 and CDR2 are KGHSY and FQNENV. The CDR3 sequence is 13 residues long. V was shortened by 4 bases and J by 7 bases, with 13 bases between the two germline ends. The CDR3 reads CASSRPKWGGYTF. DNA of the CDR3: TGTGCCAGCAGCCGGCCAAAGTGGGGTGGCTACACCTTC. Full variable domain (outside the CDR3, taken from reference TRBV16 and TRBJ1-2): GEEVAQTPKHLVRGEGQKAKLYCAPIKGHSYVFWYQQVLKNEFKFLISFQNENVFDETGMPKERFSAKCLPNSPCSLEIQATKLEDSAVYFCASSRPKWGGYTFGSGTRLTVV.

The chain uses TRBV18 and TRBJ1-5; D possibly corresponds to TRBD1 (5 bases). With 5 bases removed from V and 6 bases from J, the gap between germline ends came to 14 bases. The CDR3 loop spans 14 amino acids. The germline V gene encodes CDR1 KGHSH and CDR2 LQKENI. Written as DNA, the CDR3 is TGTGCCAGCTCAGCCCAGGGTTCCGGTCAGCCCCAGCATTTT. It specifies CASSAQGSGQPQHF.

CDR3 in amino acids: CASSLVDEQFF. CDR3 DNA: TGTGCCAGCAGCTTAGTAGATGAGCAGTTCTTC. The chain has TRBV5-6 and TRBJ2-1; D is unclear. CDR1 is SGHDT and CDR2 is YYEEEE in the germline V gene. The length of the CDR3 is 11 residues. V lost 2 bases and J lost 8, with 5 bases in between.

This chain connects TRBV18 to TRBJ1-1; 8 bases agree with TRBD1. Trimming at V came to 5 bases and at J to 7 bases, leaving 9 bases not matched to a gene. This CDR3 has 14 residues. CDR1 is KGHSH and CDR2 is LQKENI in the germline V gene. The chain's CDR3 is CASSFQGARGEAFF. Written as DNA, the CDR3 is TGTGCCAGCTCATTTCAGGGGGCGAGAGGTGAAGCTTTCTTT.

This clone was recorded a few times. The V gene is TRBV6-6, the J gene TRBJ1-5, with 8 bases aligning to TRBD1. Germline V gene data show CDR1 as MNHNY and CDR2 as SVGAGI (reference sequence). CDR3 length: 15 residues. V gave up 6 bases and J gave up 0 bases; unmatched junction bases: 4. This CDR3 is CASRRQGHSNQPQHF. As DNA, the CDR3 is TGTGCCAGCAGGCGACAGGGGCATAGCAATCAGCCCCAGCATTTT.

V is TRBV5-1 and J is TRBJ2-2; D call uncertain. The CDR3 is made up of 14 amino acids. Germline loops: CDR1 SGHRS, CDR2 YFSETQ. The V end lost 0 bases, the J end lost 4 bases, and 7 bases lay between the germline ends. CDR3 in DNA: TGCGCCAGCAGCTTGGTGTTGACCACCGGGGAGCTGTTTTTT. Protein: CASSLVLTTGELFF.

V usage is TRBV5-6 and J usage is TRBJ1-1, with TRBD1 identical over 9 bases. With 5 bases clipped from V and 4 bases from J, the junction kept 6 bases outside the gene matches. This CDR3 is 14 amino acids long. The V gene's germline CDR1 is SGHDT and CDR2 YYEEEE. CDR3 protein: CASRLTGGSTEAFF. CDR3 nucleotides: TGTGCCAGCAGACTGACAGGGGGGAGCACTGAAGCTTTCTTT.

The chain couples TRBV30 to TRBJ1-2; 8 nucleotides line up with TRBD1. CDR1 and CDR2 (germline): GTSNPN, SVGIG (reference sequence). The junction had 4 bases not matched to a gene; V was cut back by 4 bases and J by 3 bases. This CDR3 has 13 amino acids. CDR3 loop: CAWNGQGYYGYTF. The DNA of the CDR3 is TGTGCCTGGAATGGACAGGGTTACTATGGCTACACCTTC. The full variable domain, completed using reference TRBV30 and TRBJ1-2, is SQTIHQWPATLVQPVGSPLSLECTVEGTSNPNLYWYRQAAGRGLQLLFYSVGIGQISSEVPQNLSASRPQDRQFILSSKKLLLSDSGFYLCAWNGQGYYGYTFGSGTRLTVV.

The V call is TRBV7-3, the J call TRBJ2-1; 15 nucleotides agree with TRBD2. The length of the CDR3 is 16 residues. Looked up from germline, CDR1 is SGHTA and CDR2 is FQGTGA. Germline trimming cut 5 bases from V and 7 bases from J; bases unmatched to any gene: 6. The CDR3 nucleotides read TGTGCCAGCAGCCTGGGGACTAGCGGGGGGCAAAATGAGCAGTTCTTC. It codes for CASSLGTSGGQNEQFF.

V usage is TRBV5-5 and J usage is TRBJ2-7; 8 nucleotides agree with TRBD1. Per germline, CDR1 SGHKS and CDR2 YYEKEE (reference sequence). V trimming: 4 bases; J trimming: 3 bases; junction bases outside the gene matches: 6. The length of the CDR3 is 14 residues. The CDR3 nucleotides are TGTGCCAGCAGCGGGACAGGATTGAACTACGAGCAGTACTTC. Translating gives CASSGTGLNYEQYF. The entire variable domain, with the rest obtained from reference TRBV5-5 and TRBJ2-7, is as follows: DAGVTQSPTHLIKTRGQQVTLRCSPISGHKSVSWYQQVLGQGPQFIFQYYEKEERGRGNFPDRFSARQFPNYSSELNVNALLLGDSALYLCASSGTGLNYEQYFGPGTRLTVT.

This clone was seen a handful of times. The chain employs TRBV30 and TRBJ1-2, with a possible D match to TRBD1 (6 bases). Trimming shortened V by 0 bases and J by 7 bases, and 18 bases separated the two germline ends. Per the germline V gene, CDR1 is GTSNPN and CDR2 is SVGIG (reference sequence). This CDR3 is 15 amino acids long. The CDR3 protein is CAWSVHLGTTGGYTF. In DNA form, the CDR3 reads TGTGCCTGGAGTGTCCACCTGGGGACAACGGGTGGCTACACCTTC. Combining the CDR3 with reference TRBV30 and TRBJ1-2 gives the whole variable domain SQTIHQWPATLVQPVGSPLSLECTVEGTSNPNLYWYRQAAGRGLQLLFYSVGIGQISSEVPQNLSASRPQDRQFILSSKKLLLSDSGFYLCAWSVHLGTTGGYTFGSGTRLTVV.

V is TRBV6-5 and J is TRBJ1-1; D is perhaps TRBD1 (5 bases). The germline gives CDR1 MNHEY, CDR2 SVGAGI. CDR3 length equals 14 residues. V was clipped by 0 bases and J by 3 bases, with 8 bases between them. CDR3: CASSYSRRDTEAFF. As DNA, the CDR3 is TGTGCCAGCAGTTACTCACGCAGGGACACTGAAGCTTTCTTT.